This T cell receptor (beta chain) was obtained from a study of blood T cells in healthy people across ages. Study background: T cells yielded about one barcoded beta molecule per two cells through template switching. Study-level findings and limits: Long-lived and aged donors differed, with more naive CD4+ cells and higher diversity in the long-lived. PBMC samples, being unsorted, prevented any conclusive comparison of naive and antigen-experienced cells.

With a J-beta primer mix and a sample-barcoded 5' primer, a second PCR ran 7 to 11 cycles. MiXCR, run by TCRdb on the 5' RACE reads, gives a single entry per CDR3 protein. The sample lists about 1.7 million distinct CDR3 sequences; 28% were seen once. Turning to this clonotype: Its antigen is unidentified.

Germline V lookup: CDR1 SGHAT, CDR2 FQNNGV. The CDR3 extends over 14 amino acids. Trimming at V came to 4 bases and at J to 4 bases, leaving 6 bases not matched to a gene. Healthy Caucasian individuals from Russia aged about 6 to 90 served as donors. The specimen sequenced was blood. V gene TRBV11-2 combines with J gene TRBJ1-2, with 7 bases aligning to TRBD1. The source is a woman in her 30s in good health. CDR3 loop: CASSSPRQGYGYTF. For the CDR3, the DNA is TGTGCCAGCAGCTCCCCTCGACAGGGCTATGGCTACACCTTC.